This TCR beta chain emerged from a study of cytotoxic CD8 clonotypes in ibrutinib-treated CLL. Study details: Within the patient group, under 12 were relapsed/refractory and some 14 treatment-naive, and 17 to 18 were IGHV unmutated. Some 25 partial and 2 complete responses; at median 68 months, about 14 remitted, roughly 12 progressed.

Overall study results and limits: Clonality increased at ibrutinib response, then returned toward baseline at progression.

As for this clone: The antigen remains unidentified.

Target depth was 1 in 200,000 to 1 in 1 million T cells, about 10x per clonotype. Produced via immunoSEQ multiplex PCR; TCRdb's table is partial and in-frame only. This table holds about 45,000 clones, approximately 70% found once. The sequenced sample was PBMCs, obtained after 24 months of ibrutinib treatment. This receptor was identified in a human donor with chronic lymphocytic leukemia.

Here the CDR3 DNA reads TGTGCCAGCAGCCATGGACCCACAGATACGCAGTATTTT. It yields the protein CASSHGPTDTQYF. V and J are TRBV6-5 and TRBJ2-3; D gene unclear. V was trimmed by 6 bases and J by 2 bases, leaving 9 bases between them. This CDR3 spans 13 amino acids. Per the germline V gene, CDR1 is MNHEY and CDR2 is SVGAGI.